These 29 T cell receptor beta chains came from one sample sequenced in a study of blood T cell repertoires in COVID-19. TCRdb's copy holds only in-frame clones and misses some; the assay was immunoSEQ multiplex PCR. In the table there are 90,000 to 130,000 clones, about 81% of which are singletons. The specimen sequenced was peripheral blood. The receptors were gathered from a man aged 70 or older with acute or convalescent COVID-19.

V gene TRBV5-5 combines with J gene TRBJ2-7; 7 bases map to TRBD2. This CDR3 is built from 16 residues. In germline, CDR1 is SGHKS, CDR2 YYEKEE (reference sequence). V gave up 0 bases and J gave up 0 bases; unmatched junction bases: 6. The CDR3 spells CASSLVSGGSSYEQYF. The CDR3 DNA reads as TGTGCCAGCAGCTTGGTCTCCGGGGGGAGCTCCTACGAGCAGTACTTC.

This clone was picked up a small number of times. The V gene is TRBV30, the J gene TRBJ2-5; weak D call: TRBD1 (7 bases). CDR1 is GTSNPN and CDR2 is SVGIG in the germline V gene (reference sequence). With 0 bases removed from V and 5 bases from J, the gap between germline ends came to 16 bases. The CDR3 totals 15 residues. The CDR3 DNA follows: TGTGCCTGGAGTGTAGGTCGGTCAGGGGGGGAGACCCAGTACTTC. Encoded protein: CAWSVGRSGGETQYF.

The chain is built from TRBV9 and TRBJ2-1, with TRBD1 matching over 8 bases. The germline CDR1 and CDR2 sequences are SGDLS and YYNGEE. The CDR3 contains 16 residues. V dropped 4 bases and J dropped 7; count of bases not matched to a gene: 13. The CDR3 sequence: CASSHGFGTGINEQFF. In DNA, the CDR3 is TGTGCCAGCAGCCACGGATTCGGGACAGGAATAAATGAGCAGTTCTTC.

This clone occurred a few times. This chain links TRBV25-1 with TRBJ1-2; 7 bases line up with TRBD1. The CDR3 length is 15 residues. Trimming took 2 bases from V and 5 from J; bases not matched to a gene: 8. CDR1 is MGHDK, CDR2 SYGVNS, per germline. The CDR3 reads CASSEQGQRVYGYTF. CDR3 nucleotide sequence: TGTGCCAGCAGTGAACAGGGACAGCGCGTTTATGGCTACACCTTC.

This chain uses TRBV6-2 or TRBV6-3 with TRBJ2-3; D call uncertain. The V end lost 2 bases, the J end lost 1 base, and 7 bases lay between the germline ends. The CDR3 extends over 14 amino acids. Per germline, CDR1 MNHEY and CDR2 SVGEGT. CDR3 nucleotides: TGTGCCAGCAGTTACGTCGCGGGCACAGATACGCAGTATTTT. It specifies CASSYVAGTDTQYF.

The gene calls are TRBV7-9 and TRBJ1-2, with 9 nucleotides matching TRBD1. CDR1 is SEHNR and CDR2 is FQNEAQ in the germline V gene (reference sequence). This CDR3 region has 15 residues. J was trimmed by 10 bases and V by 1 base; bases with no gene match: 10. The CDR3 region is CASSLGLQGARDYTF. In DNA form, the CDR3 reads TGTGCCAGCAGCTTAGGGCTACAGGGGGCAAGGGACTACACCTTC.

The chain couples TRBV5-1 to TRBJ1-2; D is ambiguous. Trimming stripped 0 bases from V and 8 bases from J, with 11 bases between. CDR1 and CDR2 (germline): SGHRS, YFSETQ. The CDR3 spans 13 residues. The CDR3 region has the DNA TGCGCCAGCAGCTTGGAACTATACCGGGGCTACACCTTC. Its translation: CASSLELYRGYTF.

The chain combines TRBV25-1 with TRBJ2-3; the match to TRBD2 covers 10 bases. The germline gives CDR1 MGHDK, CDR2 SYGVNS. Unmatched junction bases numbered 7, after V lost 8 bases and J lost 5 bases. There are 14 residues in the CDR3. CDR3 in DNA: TGTGCCAGCCTCCCTAGCGGGAGATTAGATACGCAGTATTTT. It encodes CASLPSGRLDTQYF.

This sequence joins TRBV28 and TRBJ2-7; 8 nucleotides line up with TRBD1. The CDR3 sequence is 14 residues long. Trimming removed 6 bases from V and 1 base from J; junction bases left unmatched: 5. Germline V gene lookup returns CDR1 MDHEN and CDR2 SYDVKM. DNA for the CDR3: TGTGCCAGCAGCAGACAGGGGTTATCCTACGAGCAGTACTTC. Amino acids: CASSRQGLSYEQYF. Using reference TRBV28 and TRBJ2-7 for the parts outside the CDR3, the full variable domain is DVKVTQSSRYLVKRTGEKVFLECVQDMDHENMFWYRQDPGLGLRLIYFSYDVKMKEKGDIPEGYSVSREKKERFSLILESASTNQTSMYLCASSRQGLSYEQYFGPGTRLTVT.

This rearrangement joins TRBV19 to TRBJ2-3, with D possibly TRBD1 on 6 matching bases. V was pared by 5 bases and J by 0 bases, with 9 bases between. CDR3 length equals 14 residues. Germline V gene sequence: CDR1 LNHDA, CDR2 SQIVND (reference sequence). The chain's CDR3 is CASSLRGSTDTQYF. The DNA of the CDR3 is TGTGCCAGTAGTTTGAGGGGGAGCACAGATACGCAGTATTTT.

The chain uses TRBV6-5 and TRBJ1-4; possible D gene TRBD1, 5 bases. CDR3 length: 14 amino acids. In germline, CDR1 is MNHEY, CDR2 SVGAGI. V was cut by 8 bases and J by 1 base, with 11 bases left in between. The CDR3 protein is CASGRQRTNEKLFF. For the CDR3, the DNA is TGTGCCAGCGGTAGACAGCGAACTAATGAAAAACTGTTTTTT.

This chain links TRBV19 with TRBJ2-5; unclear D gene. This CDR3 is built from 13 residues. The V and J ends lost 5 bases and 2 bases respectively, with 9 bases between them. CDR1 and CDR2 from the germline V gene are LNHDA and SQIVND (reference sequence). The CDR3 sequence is CASSQSGQETQYF. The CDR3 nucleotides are TGTGCCAGTAGTCAGTCGGGTCAAGAGACCCAGTACTTC. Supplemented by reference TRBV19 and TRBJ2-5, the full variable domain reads DGGITQSPKYLFRKEGQNVTLSCEQNLNHDAMYWYRQDPGQGLRLIYYSQIVNDFQKGDIAEGYSVSREKKESFPLTVTSAQKNPTAFYLCASSQSGQETQYFGPGTRLLVL.

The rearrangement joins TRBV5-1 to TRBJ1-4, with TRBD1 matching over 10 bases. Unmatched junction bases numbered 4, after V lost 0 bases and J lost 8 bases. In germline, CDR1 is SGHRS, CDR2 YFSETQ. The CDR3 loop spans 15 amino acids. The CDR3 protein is CASSLAGTGAEKLFF. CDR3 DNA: TGCGCCAGCAGCTTGGCCGGGACAGGGGCGGAAAAACTGTTTTTT.

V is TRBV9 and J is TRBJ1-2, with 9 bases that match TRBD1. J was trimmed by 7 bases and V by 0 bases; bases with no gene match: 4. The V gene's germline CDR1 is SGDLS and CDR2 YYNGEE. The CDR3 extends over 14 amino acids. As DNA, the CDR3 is TGTGCCAGCAGCGTAGTGACAGGGGGAGGTGGCTACACCTTC. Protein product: CASSVVTGGGGYTF.

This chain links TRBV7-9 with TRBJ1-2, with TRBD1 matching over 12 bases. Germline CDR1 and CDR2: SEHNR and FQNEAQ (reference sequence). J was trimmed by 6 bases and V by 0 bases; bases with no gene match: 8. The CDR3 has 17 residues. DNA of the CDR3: TGTGCCAGCAGCTTAGCGGGACAGGGGGCAAACGGGAATGGCTACACCTTC. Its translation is CASSLAGQGANGNGYTF.

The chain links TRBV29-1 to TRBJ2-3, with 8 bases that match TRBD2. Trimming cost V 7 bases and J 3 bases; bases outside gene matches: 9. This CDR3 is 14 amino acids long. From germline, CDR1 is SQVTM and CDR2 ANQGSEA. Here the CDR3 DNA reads TGCAGCGCCTTAGCGTCGGGGGGGACAGATACGCAGTATTTT. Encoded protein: CSALASGGTDTQYF.

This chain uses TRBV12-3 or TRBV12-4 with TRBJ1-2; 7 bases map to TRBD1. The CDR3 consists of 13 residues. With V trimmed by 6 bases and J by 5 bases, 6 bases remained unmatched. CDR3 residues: CASRPTGPYGYTF. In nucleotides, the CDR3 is TGTGCCAGCAGGCCGACAGGGCCTTATGGCTACACCTTC.

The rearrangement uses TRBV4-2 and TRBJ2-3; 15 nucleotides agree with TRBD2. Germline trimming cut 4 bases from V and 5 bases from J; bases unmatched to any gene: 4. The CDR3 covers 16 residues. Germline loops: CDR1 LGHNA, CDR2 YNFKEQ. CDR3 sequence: CASSRGLAGGGDTQYF. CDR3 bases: TGTGCCAGCAGCCGGGGACTAGCGGGAGGTGGAGATACGCAGTATTTT.

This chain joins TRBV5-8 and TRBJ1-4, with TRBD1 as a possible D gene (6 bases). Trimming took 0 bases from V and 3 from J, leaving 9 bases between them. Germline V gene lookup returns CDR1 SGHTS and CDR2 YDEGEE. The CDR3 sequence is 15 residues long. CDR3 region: CASSLGGGPNEKLFF. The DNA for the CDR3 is TGTGCCAGCAGCTTGGGAGGGGGACCTAATGAAAAACTGTTTTTT.

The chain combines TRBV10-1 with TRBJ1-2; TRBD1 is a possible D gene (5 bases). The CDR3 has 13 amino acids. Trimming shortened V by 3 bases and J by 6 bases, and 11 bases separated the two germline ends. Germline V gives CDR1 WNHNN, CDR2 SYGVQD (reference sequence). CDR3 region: CASSEQQDNGYTF. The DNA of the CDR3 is TGCGCCAGCAGTGAACAACAGGACAATGGCTACACCTTC.

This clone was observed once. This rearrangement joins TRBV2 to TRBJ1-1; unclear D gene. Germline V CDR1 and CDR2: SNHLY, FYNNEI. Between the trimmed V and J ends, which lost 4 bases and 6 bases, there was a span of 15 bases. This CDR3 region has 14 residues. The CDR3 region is CASSGEGWWAEAFF. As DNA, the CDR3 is TGTGCCAGCAGTGGGGAGGGCTGGTGGGCTGAAGCTTTCTTT.

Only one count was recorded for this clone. CDR3 in DNA: TGTGCCAGCAGCCAAGTGGCGGGCTCCTACAATGAGCAGTTCTTC. It is translated as CASSQVAGSYNEQFF. The chain is built from TRBV4-2 and TRBJ2-1, with D tentatively TRBD2 (5 bases). The germline V gene encodes CDR1 LGHNA and CDR2 YNFKEQ. Trimming shortened V by 1 base and J by 0 bases, and 7 bases separated the two germline ends. The CDR3 covers 15 residues.

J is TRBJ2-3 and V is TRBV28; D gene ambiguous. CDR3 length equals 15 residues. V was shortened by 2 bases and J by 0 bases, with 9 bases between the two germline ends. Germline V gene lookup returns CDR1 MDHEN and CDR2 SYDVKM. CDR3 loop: CASSLGGSSTDTQYF. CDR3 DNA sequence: TGTGCCAGCAGTTTAGGCGGATCTAGCACAGATACGCAGTATTTT. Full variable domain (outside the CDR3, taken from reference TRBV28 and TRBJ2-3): DVKVTQSSRYLVKRTGEKVFLECVQDMDHENMFWYRQDPGLGLRLIYFSYDVKMKEKGDIPEGYSVSREKKERFSLILESASTNQTSMYLCASSLGGSSTDTQYFGPGTRLTVL.

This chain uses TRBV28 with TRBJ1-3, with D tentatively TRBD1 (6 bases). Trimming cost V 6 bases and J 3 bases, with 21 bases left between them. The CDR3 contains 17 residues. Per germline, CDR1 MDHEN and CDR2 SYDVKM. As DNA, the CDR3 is TGTGCCAGCAGCTTGAGGGGAGCGGGACAAGTTGGAAACACCATATATTTT. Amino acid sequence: CASSLRGAGQVGNTIYF.

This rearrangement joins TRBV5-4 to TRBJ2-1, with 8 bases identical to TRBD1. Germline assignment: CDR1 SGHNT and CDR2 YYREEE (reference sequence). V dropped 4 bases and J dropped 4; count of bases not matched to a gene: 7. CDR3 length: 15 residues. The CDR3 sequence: CASSPTGDSYNEQFF. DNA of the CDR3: TGTGCCAGCAGCCCGACAGGGGACTCTTACAATGAGCAGTTCTTC. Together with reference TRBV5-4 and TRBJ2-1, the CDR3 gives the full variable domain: ETGVTQSPTHLIKTRGQQVTLRCSSQSGHNTVSWYQQALGQGPQFIFQYYREEENGRGNFPPRFSGLQFPNYSSELNVNALELDDSALYLCASSPTGDSYNEQFFGPGTRLTVL.

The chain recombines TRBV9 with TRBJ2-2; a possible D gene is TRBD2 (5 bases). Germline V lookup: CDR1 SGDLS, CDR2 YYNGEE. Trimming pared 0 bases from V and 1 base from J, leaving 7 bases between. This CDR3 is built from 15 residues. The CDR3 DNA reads TGTGCCAGCAGCGTAGCTCGGGGGAACACCGGGGAGCTGTTTTTT. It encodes CASSVARGNTGELFF.

CDR3 sequence reads: CASSHLASGRAREQFF. In DNA, the CDR3 is TGTGCCAGCAGCCACCTGGCTAGCGGGAGGGCACGAGAGCAGTTCTTC. The chain couples TRBV28 to TRBJ2-1; 12 nucleotides align to TRBD2. This CDR3 is built from 16 residues. The V gene's germline CDR1 is MDHEN and CDR2 SYDVKM. The ends lost 6 bases at V and 10 bases at J; junction bases unmatched: 13. Variable domain in full (rest from reference TRBV28 and TRBJ2-1): DVKVTQSSRYLVKRTGEKVFLECVQDMDHENMFWYRQDPGLGLRLIYFSYDVKMKEKGDIPEGYSVSREKKERFSLILESASTNQTSMYLCASSHLASGRAREQFFGPGTRLTVL.

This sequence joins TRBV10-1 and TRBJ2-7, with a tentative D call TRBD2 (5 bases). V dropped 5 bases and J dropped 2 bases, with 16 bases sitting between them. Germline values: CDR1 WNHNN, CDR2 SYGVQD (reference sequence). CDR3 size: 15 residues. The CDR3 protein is CASSSSRDAPYEQYF. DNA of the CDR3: TGCGCCAGCAGTTCTTCTCGGGATGCCCCCTACGAGCAGTACTTC.

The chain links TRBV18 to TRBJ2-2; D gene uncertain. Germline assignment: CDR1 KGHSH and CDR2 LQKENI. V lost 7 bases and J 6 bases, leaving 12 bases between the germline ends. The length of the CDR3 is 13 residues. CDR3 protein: CASFPTLAGELFF. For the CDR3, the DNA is TGTGCCAGCTTCCCGACATTGGCCGGGGAGCTGTTTTTT.